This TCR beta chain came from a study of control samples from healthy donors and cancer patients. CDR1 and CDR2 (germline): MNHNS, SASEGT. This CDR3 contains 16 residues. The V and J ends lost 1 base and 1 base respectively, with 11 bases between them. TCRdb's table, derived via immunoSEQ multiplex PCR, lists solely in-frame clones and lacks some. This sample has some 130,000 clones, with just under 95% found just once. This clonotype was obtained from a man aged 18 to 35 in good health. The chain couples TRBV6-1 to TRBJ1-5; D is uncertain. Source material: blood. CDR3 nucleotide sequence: TGTGCCAGCAGTGAAGTCCGAATCCGGAGCAATCAGCCCCAGCATTTT. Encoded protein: CASSEVRIRSNQPQHF.